Each of the 13 T cell receptor beta chains below was sequenced from the same sample in a study of blood T cell repertoires in COVID-19. Only in-frame clones appear in the TCRdb table, and some are missing; sequencing was by immunoSEQ multiplex PCR. The sample gives approximately 74,000 clones, around 90% of which show up once; roughly 6.6% is in the top ten. The sequenced material came from peripheral blood. The receptors derive from an older man with acute or convalescent COVID-19.

The chain links TRBV28 to TRBJ2-1; 11 bases are a match to TRBD1. This CDR3 comprises 19 residues. Germline CDR1 MDHEN, CDR2 SYDVKM. V gave up 5 bases and J gave up 0 bases; unmatched junction bases: 12. The CDR3 sequence is CASSPSTGDRGSSYNEQFF. The CDR3 DNA reads TGTGCCAGCAGTCCATCGACAGGGGACAGGGGGAGCTCCTACAATGAGCAGTTCTTC. The complete variable domain, with remaining parts taken from reference TRBV28 and TRBJ2-1, reads DVKVTQSSRYLVKRTGEKVFLECVQDMDHENMFWYRQDPGLGLRLIYFSYDVKMKEKGDIPEGYSVSREKKERFSLILESASTNQTSMYLCASSPSTGDRGSSYNEQFFGPGTRLTVL.

The rearrangement uses TRBV9 and TRBJ1-4; D might be TRBD1 (6 bases). The CDR3 contains 14 residues. The V end was cut by 0 bases, the J end by 7 bases, with 10 bases between. Germline CDR1 and CDR2: SGDLS and YYNGEE. The CDR3 coding sequence is TGTGCCAGCAGCGTAGCTACAGGGCGTGAAAAACTGTTTTTT. Translated: CASSVATGREKLFF. The full variable domain, in which reference TRBV9 and TRBJ1-4 provide the parts outside the CDR3, is DSGVTQTPKHLITATGQRVTLRCSPRSGDLSVYWYQQSLDQGLQFLIQYYNGEERAKGNILERFSAQQFPDLHSELNLSSLELGDSALYFCASSVATGREKLFFGSGTQLSVL.

The rearrangement uses TRBV10-3 and TRBJ2-7, with D possibly matching TRBD2 (6 bases). The CDR3 runs 13 residues. V was trimmed by 4 bases and J by 5 bases, leaving 12 bases between them. CDR1 is ENHRY, CDR2 SYGVKD, per germline. The CDR3 loop is CAISGTTAHEQYF. DNA for the CDR3: TGTGCCATCAGTGGGACTACCGCCCACGAGCAGTACTTC.

A few counts support this clone. V and J are TRBV18 and TRBJ2-7; a possible D gene is TRBD2 (6 bases). CDR3 length: 15 residues. Germline CDR1 KGHSH, CDR2 LQKENI. The germline V and J ends were trimmed by 3 bases and 3 bases, with 15 bases remaining between them. DNA for the CDR3: TGTGCCAGCTCACCGCAGGGACTGAGGGACTACGAGCAGTACTTC. Protein product: CASSPQGLRDYEQYF.

This chain uses TRBV5-1 with TRBJ2-1, with TRBD2 identical over 8 bases. The CDR3 has 17 residues. Losses at the gene ends were 2 bases for V and 7 bases for J; bases not matched to a gene: 14. Germline V gives CDR1 SGHRS, CDR2 YFSETQ. The CDR3 loop reads CASSLFPGLVSVNEQFF. The CDR3 DNA reads TGCGCCAGCAGCTTATTCCCGGGACTAGTCTCGGTTAATGAGCAGTTCTTC.

The genes are TRBV19 and TRBJ2-3; D gene unclear. V lost 5 bases, J lost 4 bases, and 16 bases lay in between. There are 15 residues in the CDR3. CDR1 is LNHDA, CDR2 SQIVND, per germline (reference sequence). CDR3 sequence reads: CASSARALGADTQYF. In DNA, the CDR3 is TGTGCCAGTAGTGCCCGAGCCCTGGGCGCAGATACGCAGTATTTT.

The chain combines TRBV5-1 with TRBJ1-5; no clear D. Trimming left V 5 bases short and J 0 bases short, with 12 bases between. The CDR3 spans 15 residues. Germline V CDR1 and CDR2: SGHRS, YFSETQ. CDR3: CASRLTDSSNQPQHF. DNA for the CDR3: TGCGCCAGCAGACTTACGGACTCTAGCAATCAGCCCCAGCATTTT.

V gene TRBV10-2 combines with J gene TRBJ1-1, with D unclear. CDR3 length equals 13 residues. Trimming pared 2 bases from V and 4 bases from J, leaving 8 bases between. CDR1 WSHSY and CDR2 SAAADI come from the germline V gene. DNA for the CDR3: TGCGCCAGCAGTGAGGAGGTTATCACTGAAGCTTTCTTT. This encodes CASSEEVITEAFF.

The chain combines TRBV28 with TRBJ1-2; 8 nucleotides match TRBD1. V was clipped by 1 base and J by 3 bases; unmatched bases: 4. CDR1 is MDHEN, CDR2 SYDVKM, per germline. This CDR3 is built from 15 residues. As DNA, the CDR3 is TGTGCCAGCAGTTTATCCCGGACAGGGCACTATGGCTACACCTTC. Protein: CASSLSRTGHYGYTF.

This clone showed up just once. J is TRBJ1-2 and V is TRBV3-1 (or the pseudogene TRBV3-2); 9 bases match TRBD1. The junction had 4 bases not matched to a gene; V was cut back by 0 bases and J by 2 bases. The V gene's germline CDR1 is LGHDT and CDR2 YNNKEL (reference sequence). The CDR3 spans 16 residues. The CDR3 spells CASSQELTGGNYGYTF. The CDR3 nucleotides read TGTGCCAGCAGCCAAGAACTTACAGGGGGCAACTATGGCTACACCTTC.

The chain has TRBV28 and TRBJ2-3; 11 bases fit TRBD2. Germline V gene sequence: CDR1 MDHEN, CDR2 SYDVKM. The CDR3 has 15 residues. V gave up 6 bases and J gave up 8 bases; unmatched junction bases: 10. This CDR3 reads CASSPSVAGGFTQYF. CDR3 bases: TGTGCCAGCAGCCCAAGCGTAGCGGGGGGGTTTACGCAGTATTTT.

The chain links TRBV6-5 to TRBJ2-2; D possibly corresponds to TRBD1 (6 bases). This CDR3 has 15 amino acids. The V gene's germline CDR1 is MNHEY and CDR2 SVGAGI. Trimming took off 6 bases at V and 2 bases at J, with 13 bases between the two ends. The DNA of the CDR3 is TGTGCCAGCAGATGGAACAGGGATAACACCGGGGAGCTGTTTTTT. Residues: CASRWNRDNTGELFF.

This chain uses TRBV5-4 with TRBJ1-3, with D perhaps TRBD1 (6 bases). Trimming took off 3 bases at V and 0 bases at J, with 13 bases between the two ends. This CDR3 region has 16 residues. Germline loops: CDR1 SGHNT, CDR2 YYREEE (reference sequence). The CDR3 DNA sequence: TGTGCCAGCAGCTCCGGCGGACAGCTCTCTGGAAACACCATATATTTT. The encoded protein is CASSSGGQLSGNTIYF. The variable domain in full, with the rest retrieved from reference TRBV5-4 and TRBJ1-3, is ETGVTQSPTHLIKTRGQQVTLRCSSQSGHNTVSWYQQALGQGPQFIFQYYREEENGRGNFPPRFSGLQFPNYSSELNVNALELDDSALYLCASSSGGQLSGNTIYFGEGSWLTVV.